A selection of T cell receptor beta chains follows, all from one sample in a study of blood T cell repertoires in COVID-19. The assay was immunoSEQ multiplex PCR, and TCRdb's table has in-frame clones only and misses some. The sample records about 97,000 clones, around 87% being singletons. The specimen was peripheral blood. The receptors shown here come from a human donor in a cohort sampled during active COVID-19. CDR3s include the opening cysteine and the closing phenylalanine or tryptophan. The D gene is left open where the match is weak. Part of the rows lack a size; the others show once, few, many or a class for expanded clones.

j_call: TRBJ1-1; d_call: .; clone_size: .; v_call: TRBV7-3; cdr3_aa: CASSSGGQPITEAFF; cdr3_nt: TGTGCCAGCAGCTCCGGGGGTCAGCCTATCACTGAAGCTTTCTTT
j_call: TRBJ2-7; d_call: TRBD2; clone_size: .; v_call: TRBV7-8; cdr3_aa: CASSLRPGLATYEQYF; cdr3_nt: TGTGCCAGCAGCTTAAGGCCGGGACTAGCAACCTACGAGCAGTACTTC
j_call: TRBJ2-5; d_call: TRBD1; clone_size: .; v_call: TRBV5-6; cdr3_aa: CASSYRQGAFSVYF; cdr3_nt: TGTGCCAGCAGCTACCGGCAGGGGGCGTTTAGCGTCTACTTC
j_call: TRBJ1-1; d_call: TRBD1; clone_size: once; v_call: TRBV6-5; cdr3_aa: CAVWTGGHRTEAFF; cdr3_nt: TGTGCCGTATGGACAGGGGGGCATAGGACTGAAGCTTTCTTT
j_call: TRBJ1-5; d_call: .; clone_size: .; v_call: TRBV6-4; cdr3_aa: CASRTGTSGNQPQHF; cdr3_nt: TGTGCCAGCAGAACTGGGACTTCTGGCAATCAGCCCCAGCATTTT
j_call: TRBJ2-7; d_call: TRBD2; clone_size: .; v_call: TRBV9; cdr3_aa: CASSVGASGTNEQYF; cdr3_nt: TGTGCCAGCAGCGTAGGTGCTAGCGGGACGAACGAGCAGTACTTC
j_call: TRBJ2-5; d_call: .; clone_size: .; v_call: TRBV18; cdr3_aa: CASSPRVFQETQYF; cdr3_nt: TGTGCCAGCTCACCGAGGGTCTTCCAAGAGACCCAGTACTTC
j_call: TRBJ1-1; d_call: TRBD1; clone_size: .; v_call: TRBV18; cdr3_aa: CASSPKMDRGRATEAFF; cdr3_nt: TGTGCCAGCTCACCTAAGATGGACAGGGGGCGCGCCACTGAAGCTTTCTTT
j_call: TRBJ1-4; d_call: TRBD1; clone_size: few; v_call: TRBV19; cdr3_aa: CASSGGTGHEKLFF; cdr3_nt: TGTGCCAGTAGTGGCGGGACAGGGCATGAAAAACTGTTTTTT
j_call: TRBJ2-5; d_call: .; clone_size: .; v_call: TRBV18; cdr3_aa: CASSVRGQETQYF; cdr3_nt: TGTGCCAGCTCAGTTCGGGGACAAGAGACCCAGTACTTC
j_call: TRBJ1-3; d_call: TRBD1; clone_size: once; v_call: TRBV7-9; cdr3_aa: CASSPGQGAAGGNTIYF; cdr3_nt: TGTGCCAGCAGCCCCGGACAGGGGGCAGCGGGAGGAAACACCATATATTTT
j_call: TRBJ2-7; d_call: .; clone_size: .; v_call: TRBV25-1; cdr3_aa: CASIGTYEQYF; cdr3_nt: TGTGCCAGCATTGGCACCTACGAGCAGTACTTC
j_call: TRBJ2-7; d_call: TRBD2; clone_size: few; v_call: TRBV6-2/TRBV6-3; cdr3_aa: CASSYPIGLAGMSSYEQYF; cdr3_nt: TGTGCCAGCAGTTACCCAATAGGGCTAGCGGGGATGAGCTCCTACGAGCAGTACTTC
j_call: TRBJ2-1; d_call: TRBD1; clone_size: .; v_call: TRBV5-8; cdr3_aa: CASSKPGQAGNEQFF; cdr3_nt: TGTGCCAGCAGTAAGCCGGGACAGGCGGGGAATGAGCAGTTCTTC
j_call: TRBJ1-4; d_call: TRBD1; clone_size: .; v_call: TRBV4-3; cdr3_aa: CASSPGQGADSNEKLFF; cdr3_nt: TGCGCCAGCAGCCCTGGACAGGGGGCTGATTCTAATGAAAAACTGTTTTTT
j_call: TRBJ2-3; d_call: TRBD2; clone_size: .; v_call: TRBV7-2; cdr3_aa: CASSSRLAGIDTQYF; cdr3_nt: TGTGCCAGCAGCTCGAGACTAGCGGGAATAGATACGCAGTATTTT
j_call: TRBJ2-1; d_call: .; clone_size: .; v_call: TRBV5-1; cdr3_aa: CASSLGAGGFNEQFF; cdr3_nt: TGCGCCAGCAGCTTAGGGGCAGGGGGGTTCAATGAGCAGTTCTTC
j_call: TRBJ2-5; d_call: TRBD1; clone_size: .; v_call: TRBV29-1; cdr3_aa: CSVSGQVQETQYF; cdr3_nt: TGCAGCGTTTCTGGACAGGTTCAAGAGACCCAGTACTTC
j_call: TRBJ2-2; d_call: .; clone_size: .; v_call: TRBV9; cdr3_aa: CASSPTVGLGTGELFF; cdr3_nt: TGTGCCAGCAGCCCGACAGTGGGACTGGGCACCGGGGAGCTGTTTTTT
j_call: TRBJ2-3; d_call: .; clone_size: .; v_call: TRBV28; cdr3_aa: CASSSFNSSTDTQYF; cdr3_nt: TGTGCCAGCAGTTCATTTAACTCAAGTACAGATACGCAGTATTTT
j_call: TRBJ1-1; d_call: .; clone_size: .; v_call: TRBV6-5; cdr3_aa: CASTPPGQTLAFF; cdr3_nt: TGTGCCAGCACCCCGCCGGGACAAACGTTAGCTTTCTTT
j_call: TRBJ2-2; d_call: .; clone_size: .; v_call: TRBV5-6; cdr3_aa: CASSSGGSGVAGELFF; cdr3_nt: TGTGCCAGCAGCAGCGGTGGATCGGGAGTTGCCGGGGAGCTGTTTTTT
j_call: TRBJ2-7; d_call: TRBD1; clone_size: .; v_call: TRBV28; cdr3_aa: CASSFGDRASSYEQYF; cdr3_nt: TGTGCCAGCAGTTTCGGGGACAGGGCCAGCTCCTACGAGCAGTACTTC
j_call: TRBJ2-3; d_call: .; clone_size: .; v_call: TRBV5-4; cdr3_aa: CASSRADSTDTQYF; cdr3_nt: TGTGCCAGCTCGAGGGCCGATAGCACAGATACGCAGTATTTT
j_call: TRBJ1-1; d_call: TRBD1; clone_size: .; v_call: TRBV9; cdr3_aa: CASSTRGQGNTEAFF; cdr3_nt: TGTGCCAGCAGTACCCGAGGACAGGGGAACACTGAAGCTTTCTTT
j_call: TRBJ2-1; d_call: TRBD1; clone_size: .; v_call: TRBV12-3/TRBV12-4; cdr3_aa: CASSTGAYNEQFF; cdr3_nt: TGTGCCAGCAGCACAGGGGCCTACAATGAGCAGTTCTTC
j_call: TRBJ1-2; d_call: .; clone_size: .; v_call: TRBV24-1; cdr3_aa: CATSDFRRIRAGYGYTF; cdr3_nt: TGTGCCACCAGTGATTTTAGGAGGATAAGGGCGGGGTATGGCTACACCTTC
j_call: TRBJ2-1; d_call: TRBD2; clone_size: .; v_call: TRBV19; cdr3_aa: CASSPPGRAIDEQFF; cdr3_nt: TGTGCCAGTAGCCCGCCAGGGAGGGCAATTGATGAGCAGTTCTTC
j_call: TRBJ2-1; d_call: .; clone_size: .; v_call: TRBV11-2; cdr3_aa: CASSPIRGAGNEQFF; cdr3_nt: TGTGCCAGCAGCCCCATCCGAGGAGCGGGTAATGAGCAGTTCTTC
j_call: TRBJ1-1; d_call: .; clone_size: .; v_call: TRBV5-4; cdr3_aa: CASSLDAGEVTEAFF; cdr3_nt: TGTGCCAGCAGCTTGGACGCGGGGGAGGTCACTGAAGCTTTCTTT
j_call: TRBJ2-5; d_call: TRBD2; clone_size: once; v_call: TRBV5-4; cdr3_aa: CASSPRAGAAETQYF; cdr3_nt: TGTGCCAGCAGCCCAAGGGCGGGAGCGGCGGAGACCCAGTACTTC
j_call: TRBJ2-3; d_call: .; clone_size: .; v_call: TRBV30; cdr3_aa: CAWGFGTSSTDTQYF; cdr3_nt: TGTGCCTGGGGCTTTGGTACCTCTAGCACAGATACGCAGTATTTT
j_call: TRBJ2-7; d_call: .; clone_size: .; v_call: TRBV7-2; cdr3_aa: CASSTSEGPPYEQYF; cdr3_nt: TGTGCCAGCAGCACAAGCGAGGGCCCACCTTACGAGCAGTACTTC
j_call: TRBJ2-7; d_call: TRBD2; clone_size: .; v_call: TRBV15; cdr3_aa: CATSGGSQPVYEQYF; cdr3_nt: TGTGCCACATCGGGCGGGAGTCAACCTGTCTACGAGCAGTACTTC
j_call: TRBJ1-3; d_call: .; clone_size: .; v_call: TRBV11-3; cdr3_aa: CASSLNAGPIYF; cdr3_nt: TGTGCCAGCAGCTTGAACGCAGGGCCCATATATTTT
j_call: TRBJ2-3; d_call: .; clone_size: .; v_call: TRBV19; cdr3_aa: CASSISLGLRTDTQYF; cdr3_nt: TGTGCCAGTAGTATTAGTTTGGGACTTCGCACAGATACGCAGTATTTT
j_call: TRBJ2-2; d_call: .; clone_size: .; v_call: TRBV19; cdr3_aa: CASSTSRETGELFF; cdr3_nt: TGTGCCAGTAGTACGTCCCGGGAGACCGGGGAGCTGTTTTTT
j_call: TRBJ1-4; d_call: .; clone_size: .; v_call: TRBV28; cdr3_aa: CASTSGEKLFF; cdr3_nt: TGTGCCAGCACCTCGGGTGAAAAACTGTTTTTT
j_call: TRBJ1-1; d_call: .; clone_size: .; v_call: TRBV3-1/TRBV3-2; cdr3_aa: CASSREDEAFF; cdr3_nt: TGTGCCAGCAGCCGGGAGGATGAAGCTTTCTTT
j_call: TRBJ1-2; d_call: TRBD1; clone_size: .; v_call: TRBV28; cdr3_aa: CASSRTGSNYGYTF; cdr3_nt: TGTGCCAGCAGTCGGACAGGGTCGAACTATGGCTACACCTTC
j_call: TRBJ2-3; d_call: .; clone_size: .; v_call: TRBV7-9; cdr3_aa: CASSSNLDTERTDTQYF; cdr3_nt: TGTGCCAGCAGCTCGAACCTCGACACCGAACGCACAGATACGCAGTATTTT
j_call: TRBJ2-5; d_call: TRBD2; clone_size: .; v_call: TRBV7-9; cdr3_aa: CASSGETQYF; cdr3_nt: TGTGCTTCTAGCGGTGAGACCCAGTACTTC
j_call: TRBJ2-1; d_call: TRBD2; clone_size: .; v_call: TRBV7-3; cdr3_aa: CASSPGTSGNNEQFF; cdr3_nt: TGTGCCAGCAGCCCCGGGACTAGCGGGAACAATGAGCAGTTCTTC
j_call: TRBJ2-3; d_call: .; clone_size: once; v_call: TRBV12-5; cdr3_aa: CASGLALGDTLEADTQYF; cdr3_nt: TGTGCTAGTGGTTTGGCATTGGGGGACACCCTAGAGGCAGATACGCAGTATTTT